One T cell receptor (beta chain) is described in this entry. Its cognate antigen has yet to be identified. It has no much larger one-base neighbor in the sample; base qualities were not kept. This record comes from a study of blood T cells in healthy people across ages (dated by TCRdb to between 2014 and 2017). Concerning the study at large: In model experiments, template switching captured about one uniquely barcoded TCR beta cDNA molecule for every two T cells. Using deep sequencing normalized with unique cDNA molecular identifiers, the study measured how TCR beta repertoire diversity changes with age. Four age groups were formed from the donors: young (average 16 years), middle-aged (approximately 40), aged (about 62) and long-lived (approximately 80). To avoid experimental bias, donors of different ages were spread randomly across the sequencing lanes. For two donors (one aged 18 to 30 and one aged 80 or older), the study analyzed two additional independent replicas of 1 million unique cDNA reads from the same blood draw.

The library was obtained by 5' RACE. Sequencing was performed on an Illumina HiSeq 2500. A second PCR of about 7 to 12 cycles was performed with a sample-barcoded 5' primer and a J-beta primer mix. Each TCR beta cDNA molecule received a unique molecular identifier from a template-switch 5' adaptor carrying 12 random nucleotides. Each sample yielded at least 2.5 million CDR3-containing paired-end reads. All of the RNA was converted into first-strand cDNA using the Mint cDNA synthesis kit, with a TRBC-specific oligonucleotide serving as the primer. Following uracil-DNA glycosylase treatment, a first 18-cycle PCR with universal primers M1SS and BC2_uni_R was performed on all cDNA. The paper's processing steps were these. For normalization, 1 million high-quality reads were randomly selected from each sample, with every read carrying a distinct molecular identifier. Reads with shared molecular identifiers were discarded instead of being binned into consensus sequences. MiTCR, with a Q25 quality threshold and the strictest error-elimination algorithm, was used for CDR3 identification, clonotype clustering and error correction. A nonparametric unseen species model with Euler transformation was used to estimate lower-bound total TCR beta diversity. TCRdb redid the processing of the public reads, applying fastp at Q25 and MiXCR, and retained in-frame beta chains. Here each entry gathers all rows of one CDR3 protein and keeps the most common genes and DNA. TCRdb's processing, not the study's, gives the V and J calls here. The sample data list about 730,000 distinct CDR3 sequences, and roughly 47% of these were observed just once. The top ten clonotypes cover 20% to 25% of the sample.

Systemically healthy Caucasian individuals from Russia, 39 in total and aged roughly 6 to 95 years, were included as donors. Each donor gave about 9.8 milliliters of peripheral blood, drawn into EDTA-treated Vacutainer tubes. Ficoll-Paque density-gradient centrifugation was used to isolate PBMCs, with at least 6.5 million obtained per sample. Trizol reagent was used to extract total RNA from the PBMCs, yielding at least 5.5 micrograms per sample. For every donor, flow cytometry on a PBMC aliquot measured the percentage of naive CD45RAhigh/CD27high T cells. Here is what the overall study found, with its caveats: Donor CMV infection status was unknown, potentially confounding age-related changes in expanded clonotypes. Compared with the aged group, more naive CD4+ T cells, fewer expanded clones and increased TCR diversity were shown by the long-lived group, suggesting age selection. There was a strong correlation between observed TCR beta diversity and the percentage of naive T cells measured by flow cytometry. As age increased, observed TCR beta diversity per million T cells dropped in a roughly linear way, and a significant reduction was already evident by age 40. Conclusive comparison of naive and antigen-experienced compartments was prevented by the profiling of bulk unsorted PBMCs. Estimates of total diversity based on one million sequenced T cells were regarded as lower bounds and as underestimates.

This sequence was found in an older woman in good health. Sequencing was done on a sample of blood.

This receptor has the CDR3 CSARWQGRETQYF. The DNA reads TGCAGTGCTAGATGGCAGGGTAGAGAGACCCAGTACTTC. The chain is made from TRBV20-1 and TRBJ2-7; the D gene is possibly TRBD1, with 5 bases matching. The J call is uncertain, as TRBJ2-5 better fits the DNA end. According to the germline V gene (reference sequence), CDR1 reads DFQATT and CDR2 reads SNEGSKA. Measured from the cysteine to the phenylalanine, the CDR3 is 13 residues long. Only the CDR3 DNA stays, 39 bases, in frame from base 1.